This is a list of T cell receptor beta chains from one sample in a study of blood T cell repertoires in COVID-19. TCRdb's copy holds only in-frame clones and misses some; the assay was immunoSEQ multiplex PCR. The table includes roughly 200,000 clones, around nine tenths detected once. The sequenced material came from peripheral blood. The receptors stem from a man aged 40-50 years with active or convalescent COVID-19. Each CDR3 is given with its conserved first and last residue. D genes are given only for firm matches. Some rows have no size entry. The others give once, few or many, or a class for an expanded clone.

DNA	CDR3	D	V	J	size	length
TGTGCCAGCAGCCAGGGGGGACAGGGACCCACAATCTATGGCTACACCTTC	CASSQGGQGPTIYGYTF	TRBD1	TRBV4-2	TRBJ1-2	-	17
TGTGCCAGCCGCTACGGGACAGGGGGCTACAATGAGCAGTTCTTC	CASRYGTGGYNEQFF	TRBD1	TRBV28	TRBJ2-1	-	15
TGTGCCAGCAGACAGGGGGCGCCCCCGGGGGCTTTCTTT	CASRQGAPPGAFF	TRBD1	TRBV28	TRBJ1-1	-	13
TGTGCCAGCAGCTCCGGGACAGGGTCTAACTATGGCTACACCTTC	CASSSGTGSNYGYTF	TRBD1	TRBV5-5	TRBJ1-2	-	15
TGTGCCAGCAGTTCGACAGGGAATATCCACTATGGCTACACCTTC	CASSSTGNIHYGYTF	TRBD1	TRBV28	TRBJ1-2	once	15
TGTGCCAGCAGCGTAGCCGGAGAGAGTTCACCCCTCCACTTT	CASSVAGESSPLHF	-	TRBV9	TRBJ1-6	-	14
TGTGCCAGCAGCCTTCAGGAAAGGGAGCAGTACTTC	CASSLQEREQYF	-	TRBV3-1/TRBV3-2	TRBJ2-7	-	12
TGTGCCAGCAGCTTGTTGGGTCCGAGGACTGCGAACACCGGGGAGCTGTTTTTT	CASSLLGPRTANTGELFF	-	TRBV5-8	TRBJ2-2	-	18
TGTGCCAGCAGTTACGCGGGGAACACTGAAGCTTTCTTT	CASSYAGNTEAFF	-	TRBV6-6	TRBJ1-1	-	13
TGTGCCAGCAGCTTCCCCACTACACTAGCGGGGTCCTACAATGAGCAGTTCTTC	CASSFPTTLAGSYNEQFF	TRBD2	TRBV7-9	TRBJ2-1	-	18
TGTGCCAGCAGCCCATTTGCGGGGGATACAGATACGCAGTATTTT	CASSPFAGDTDTQYF	TRBD2	TRBV11-3	TRBJ2-3	-	15
TGTGCCTGGAGTGCCTTTCCCAGGACAGGGTTAGAGCAGTACTTC	CAWSAFPRTGLEQYF	TRBD1	TRBV30	TRBJ2-7	few	15
TGCGCCAGCAGCCAAGGTTCCCGGACTAGCGGAATCTACGAGCAGTACTTC	CASSQGSRTSGIYEQYF	TRBD2	TRBV4-3	TRBJ2-7	few	17
TGCGCCAGCAGCTTTACAATCTGGGACAGGGGGGACTATGGCTACACCTTC	CASSFTIWDRGDYGYTF	TRBD1	TRBV5-1	TRBJ1-2	-	17
TGTGCCAGCAGTTCCACATGGGCAGGCGAGCAGTACTTC	CASSSTWAGEQYF	-	TRBV12-3/TRBV12-4	TRBJ2-7	-	13
TGTGCCAGCTCACGAGGGACAGCAGATACGCAGTATTTT	CASSRGTADTQYF	TRBD1	TRBV18	TRBJ2-3	-	13
TGTGCCAGTGGGGGGAACTATGGCTACACCTTC	CASGGNYGYTF	-	TRBV19	TRBJ1-2	-	11
TGCAGCCAAGACAGGGGCCTAAGAGGCTACACCTTC	CSQDRGLRGYTF	TRBD1	TRBV29-1	TRBJ1-2	few	12
TGCGCCAGCAGCCCCTCCCCAGGGGCGGGCGGGGAGCTGTTTTTT	CASSPSPGAGGELFF	-	TRBV4-1	TRBJ2-2	-	15
TGTGCCAGCAGTCCTATCACCGGGGAGCTGTTTTTT	CASSPITGELFF	-	TRBV28	TRBJ2-2	-	12
TGTGCCAGCAGTCCCCAACAGCTTTATAATTCACCCCTCCACTTT	CASSPQQLYNSPLHF	-	TRBV6-5	TRBJ1-6	few	15
TGTGCCAGTAGTAGCGGGGGGGCAGCCGGGGAGCTGTTTTTT	CASSSGGAAGELFF	TRBD2	TRBV19	TRBJ2-2	-	14
TGTGCCAGCAGCTTAAGGCAGGTCCGTCTTTCTGGAAACACCATATATTTT	CASSLRQVRLSGNTIYF	-	TRBV11-2	TRBJ1-3	once	17
TGTGCCACCAAACCCACCGGGACAGACAATCAGCCCCAGCATTTT	CATKPTGTDNQPQHF	TRBD1	TRBV2	TRBJ1-5	-	15
TGTGCCAGCAGTTTACCCCGACTAGCGGAAAACACAGATACGCAGTATTTT	CASSLPRLAENTDTQYF	TRBD2	TRBV28	TRBJ2-3	-	17
TGCGCCAGCAGCCAAGATCTTTCTGAGACCCAGTACTTC	CASSQDLSETQYF	-	TRBV4-3	TRBJ2-5	-	13
TGTGCTAGCAGCCCGGGACAGGGAAGAGATACGCAGTATTTT	CASSPGQGRDTQYF	TRBD1	TRBV7-7	TRBJ2-3	-	14
TGTGCCAGCAGCTTAGCAGGGGCCGCTGATGGCTACACCTTC	CASSLAGAADGYTF	-	TRBV7-2	TRBJ1-2	once	14
TGTGCCAGTAGTAAAGGGGGTCAGGCGGGTCACTTCTATGGCTACACCTTC	CASSKGGQAGHFYGYTF	-	TRBV19	TRBJ1-2	-	17
TGTGCCAGCAGCTTCAGTGGGGCCCACAATGAGCAGTTCTTC	CASSFSGAHNEQFF	-	TRBV11-2	TRBJ2-1	-	14
TGTGCCAGCAGCTTGGACACATTTTCAGGCAAACTGTTTTTT	CASSLDTFSGKLFF	-	TRBV7-2	TRBJ1-4	few	14
TGTGCCAGCAGCGGGCGGAAGGGGGCGAACCAGCCCCAGCATTTT	CASSGRKGANQPQHF	TRBD1	TRBV28	TRBJ1-5	-	15
TGTGCCAGCAGCTTAGAGGGACTGGCAGCCCAGTACTTC	CASSLEGLAAQYF	-	TRBV7-2	TRBJ2-5	once	13
TGCGCCAGCAGCGGAGGGACAGGGGGCCTGAACACTGAAGCTTTCTTT	CASSGGTGGLNTEAFF	TRBD1	TRBV5-1	TRBJ1-1	few	16
TGTGCCAGCAGTGAAGCGCGGCCGGGTTCCGGCTCCTACGAGCAGTACTTC	CASSEARPGSGSYEQYF	-	TRBV2	TRBJ2-7	-	17
TGTGCCAGCAGCTTAGCCCGCCTAGGTGAAAAACTGTTTTTT	CASSLARLGEKLFF	-	TRBV7-9	TRBJ1-4	-	14
TGTGCCATCAGTGGCCAGGCGAACACCGGGGAGCTGTTTTTT	CAISGQANTGELFF	-	TRBV10-3	TRBJ2-2	few	14
TGTGCCAGCAGCCAAGGAGACAGGGCGAACACTGAAGCTTTCTTT	CASSQGDRANTEAFF	TRBD1	TRBV3-1/TRBV3-2	TRBJ1-1	-	15
TGTGCCAGCAGCTTAAGTGAGCAGGCCACTGAAGCTTTCTTT	CASSLSEQATEAFF	-	TRBV11-3	TRBJ1-1	-	14
TGTGCCAGCAGCCCGTGGACAGGGATCTATGGCTACACCTTC	CASSPWTGIYGYTF	TRBD1	TRBV3-1/TRBV3-2	TRBJ1-2	-	14
TGTGCCAGCAGCCTCCGGGGGGCATTCCAGCCCCAGCATTTT	CASSLRGAFQPQHF	-	TRBV5-6	TRBJ1-5	once	14
TGTGCCAGCAGCTTAGTCTCCGGACAGGGGACAAAAGCTTTCTTT	CASSLVSGQGTKAFF	TRBD1	TRBV7-9	TRBJ1-1	-	15
TGTGCCAGCAGCGTAGAGGCGGGACAGAGCACAGATACGCAGTATTTT	CASSVEAGQSTDTQYF	-	TRBV9	TRBJ2-3	-	16
TGTGCCAGCAGCCGCTCCGGGAACGACGCTAACTATGGCTACACCTTC	CASSRSGNDANYGYTF	-	TRBV6-2/TRBV6-3	TRBJ1-2	-	16
TGTGCCACCAGTGAGGACAGGGTCCCCTACGAGCAGTACTTC	CATSEDRVPYEQYF	TRBD1	TRBV24-1	TRBJ2-7	once	14
TGTGCCAGCAGTGAACCCGGGGGGCGCTCCTACGAGCAGTACTTC	CASSEPGGRSYEQYF	-	TRBV6-1	TRBJ2-7	-	15
TGTGCCAGCAGCCAGAACCCCTTGGACAGATATGGCTACACCTTC	CASSQNPLDRYGYTF	-	TRBV3-1/TRBV3-2	TRBJ1-2	-	15
TGTGCCAGCAGTTTACTACAGGAGCGGGATGGCTACACCTTC	CASSLLQERDGYTF	-	TRBV28	TRBJ1-2	-	14
TGTGCCAGCAGTCCGACATCGAGCAATCAGCCCCAGCATTTT	CASSPTSSNQPQHF	-	TRBV27	TRBJ1-5	-	14
TGTGCCAGCACCTGGGGCAGGGGGGAGAACACTGAAGCTTTCTTT	CASTWGRGENTEAFF	TRBD1	TRBV7-8	TRBJ1-1	-	15
TGTGCCAGCAGGACTAGCGGGGCAGATACGCAGTATTTT	CASRTSGADTQYF	TRBD2	TRBV2	TRBJ2-3	-	13
TGTGCCAGCAGGAAACAGGGGTCGAACACTGAAGCTTTCTTT	CASRKQGSNTEAFF	TRBD1	TRBV27	TRBJ1-1	-	14